This paragraph reports one T cell receptor (beta chain). The sample belongs to a study of blood T cell repertoires in COVID-19. Turning to the study itself: There were acute and convalescent COVID-19 samples, and they came from the United States, Italy and Spain. T cells, B-cell-depleted T cells, or PBMCs supplied cDNA or gDNA.

Original processing methods: The assay estimated nucleated cells by amplifying reference gene primers. TCRdb's table, derived via immunoSEQ multiplex PCR, lists solely in-frame clones and lacks some. Clonal size and the V and J genes are those of that table, whereas D and trimming came from the DNA. Of around 130,000 clones listed, approximately 87% are singletons. This clonotype originated in a woman aged 50 to 60 with acute or convalescent COVID-19. Sample: peripheral blood.

CDR3 amino acids: CASSFGIGEQYF. The CDR3 region has the DNA TGTGCCAGCAGCTTCGGGATAGGTGAGCAGTACTTC. The rearrangement joins TRBV7-2 to TRBJ2-7; a weak D match, TRBD2 (5 bases). The CDR3 has 12 residues. V was clipped by 3 bases and J by 7 bases, with 10 bases between them. Germline V gene sequence: CDR1 SGHTA, CDR2 FQGNSA.